The entry that follows covers one T cell receptor (beta chain) sequence. This sample stems from a study of blood T cell repertoires in COVID-19. Study-wide background: Either two negative PCRs, clearance, or symptom resolution qualified Cohort 3 donors as recovered. There were acute and convalescent COVID-19 samples, and they came from the United States, Italy and Spain.

Each participant's cohort was designated according to participant-reported clinical history. V lost 3 bases and J lost 0, with 14 bases in between. Looked up from germline, CDR1 is MNHNS and CDR2 is SASEGT. This CDR3 contains 16 residues. Only in-frame clones appear in the TCRdb table, and some are missing; sequencing was by immunoSEQ multiplex PCR. The sample yields roughly 200,000 clones, approximately 86% seen once. The TCR comes from a woman between 40 and 50 years old in a cohort exposed to, infected with or recovered from COVID-19 (not recorded which). The chain uses TRBV6-1 and TRBJ1-1; D gene unclear. The sample taken for sequencing was PBMCs or T cells enriched from blood (not recorded which). CDR3 region: CASSDWPFAMNTEAFF. Here the CDR3 DNA reads TGTGCCAGCAGTGATTGGCCTTTTGCCATGAACACTGAAGCTTTCTTT.